Shown below are 20 T cell receptor beta chains from a single sample sequenced in a study of neoadjuvant anti-PD-1 for oral cavity cancer. Sequenced by immunoSEQ multiplex PCR; TCRdb stores in-frame clones only, minus some. This table holds just under 70,000 clones, about 85% found once. Described time point: after neoadjuvant nivolumab, at surgical resection. The specimen was PBMCs, collected after nivolumab (anti-PD-1) treatment. The receptor set was obtained from a person aged 35-79 years with oral cavity squamous cell carcinoma.

The chain recombines TRBV10-3 with TRBJ2-3; 10 nucleotides line up with TRBD2. The germline V gene has CDR1 ENHRY and CDR2 SYGVKD. There are 15 residues in the CDR3. V lost 5 bases and J lost 0; bases outside the gene matches: 2. CDR3 nucleotide sequence: TGTGCCATCAGTCCGACTAGCGGGAGCACAGATACGCAGTATTTT. Protein: CAISPTSGSTDTQYF.

The rearrangement links TRBV20-1 to TRBJ1-1; no firm D call. The V and J ends lost 5 bases and 2 bases respectively, with 3 bases between them. The CDR3 has 10 amino acids. Germline CDR1 DFQATT, CDR2 SNEGSKA (reference sequence). This CDR3 reads CSARNTEAFF. The CDR3 DNA sequence: TGCAGTGCTCGCAACACTGAAGCTTTCTTT.

This sequence joins TRBV10-2 and TRBJ1-5; 8 bases agree with TRBD1. V dropped 8 bases and J dropped 9; count of bases not matched to a gene: 12. CDR3 length: 14 amino acids. CDR1 and CDR2 (germline): WSHSY, SAAADI. Here the CDR3 reads CASSRGQGDRPQHF. CDR3 sequence (DNA): TGCGCCAGCTCCCGAGGACAGGGCGATCGGCCCCAGCATTTT.

V usage is TRBV2 and J usage is TRBJ1-2, with a tentative D call TRBD1 (6 bases). From germline, CDR1 is SNHLY and CDR2 FYNNEI. V lost 5 bases, J lost 2 bases, and 15 bases lay in between. The CDR3 contains 15 residues. This chain's CDR3 is CASSQIGQLNYGYTF. The CDR3 DNA follows: TGTGCCAGCAGTCAAATTGGACAGCTGAACTATGGCTACACCTTC.

The V call is TRBV7-8, the J call TRBJ2-7, with D tentatively TRBD2 (5 bases). The CDR3 totals 13 residues. Per the germline V gene, CDR1 is SGHVS and CDR2 is FQNEAQ. The V and J ends lost 4 bases and 3 bases respectively, with 10 bases between them. CDR3 residues: CASSSIEGYEQYF. In DNA, the CDR3 is TGTGCCAGCAGCTCCATCGAGGGCTACGAGCAGTACTTC.

The V call is TRBV11-3, the J call TRBJ2-1, with 12 positions matching TRBD2. The germline CDR1 and CDR2 sequences are SGHNT and YENEEA. V lost 5 bases to trimming and J lost 7 bases; unmatched junction nucleotides: 3. There are 14 residues in the CDR3. CDR3 DNA sequence: TGTGCCAGCAGCCCAGGACTAGCGGGAAATGAGCAGTTCTTC. Protein sequence: CASSPGLAGNEQFF.

The gene calls are TRBV5-6 and TRBJ2-7; D perhaps matches TRBD1 (5 bases). V gave up 0 bases and J gave up 4 bases, with 14 bases separating them. Germline loops: CDR1 SGHDT, CDR2 YYEEEE. The CDR3 runs to 15 residues. This chain's CDR3 is CASSLAYKAGYEQYF. CDR3 DNA: TGTGCCAGCAGCTTGGCCTATAAGGCAGGGTACGAGCAGTACTTC.

This CDR3 reads CASSPSTPPRYEQYF. For the CDR3, the DNA is TGTGCCAGTAGTCCGTCGACACCCCCGAGATACGAGCAGTACTTC. The rearrangement links TRBV19 to TRBJ2-7; D is uncertain. V was trimmed by 5 bases and J by 4 bases, leaving 18 bases between them. This CDR3 has 15 amino acids. Looked up from germline, CDR1 is LNHDA and CDR2 is SQIVND (reference sequence).

This rearrangement joins TRBV27 to TRBJ2-7; the D is unclear. CDR3 length: 16 amino acids. V was pared by 0 bases and J by 4 bases, with 16 bases between. CDR1 is MNHEY, CDR2 SMNVEV, per germline (reference sequence). Written as DNA, the CDR3 is TGTGCCAGCAGTTTATCACCGGACCCTAATCTATACGAGCAGTACTTC. Its translation is CASSLSPDPNLYEQYF.

V is TRBV10-3 and J is TRBJ2-1; 10 nucleotides agree with TRBD2. Losses at the gene ends were 6 bases for V and 0 bases for J; bases not matched to a gene: 5. Germline loops: CDR1 ENHRY, CDR2 SYGVKD. This CDR3 region has 16 residues. For the CDR3, the DNA is TGTGCCATCAGGAGGGGACTAGCGCTCTCCTACAATGAGCAGTTCTTC. Translated: CAIRRGLALSYNEQFF.

The chain combines TRBV10-3 with TRBJ1-5; 9 bases line up with TRBD1. The V and J ends lost 6 bases and 7 bases, in that order; junction bases with no gene match: 7. This CDR3 has 14 amino acids. Germline V lookup: CDR1 ENHRY, CDR2 SYGVKD. In DNA, the CDR3 is TGTGCCATCAGCAGGACAGGGGCTGGACAGCCCCAGCATTTT. This translates into CAISRTGAGQPQHF.

The chain couples TRBV4-2 to TRBJ1-2; TRBD1 aligns across 7 bases. The CDR3 covers 14 residues. Germline lookup yields CDR1 LGHNA and CDR2 YNFKEQ. Trimming cost V 7 bases and J 1 base; bases outside gene matches: 6. CDR3 sequence reads: CASTKDRDNYGYTF. CDR3 DNA: TGTGCCAGCACAAAAGACAGGGATAACTATGGCTACACCTTC.

The rearrangement links TRBV9 to TRBJ2-7; no reliable D call. Deletions cut 0 bases from V and 6 bases from J, with 7 bases between. Germline V gives CDR1 SGDLS, CDR2 YYNGEE. The CDR3 is made up of 12 amino acids. CDR3 amino acids: CASSVATGEQYF. The DNA of the CDR3 is TGTGCCAGCAGCGTAGCTACCGGCGAGCAGTACTTC. The full variable domain, with the rest looked up from reference TRBV9 and TRBJ2-7, is DSGVTQTPKHLITATGQRVTLRCSPRSGDLSVYWYQQSLDQGLQFLIQYYNGEERAKGNILERFSAQQFPDLHSELNLSSLELGDSALYFCASSVATGEQYFGPGTRLTVT.

The rearrangement joins TRBV14 to TRBJ2-5, with D possibly TRBD2 on 6 matching bases. The CDR3 runs to 13 residues. The V and J ends lost 5 bases and 5 bases respectively, with 12 bases between them. The germline CDR1 and CDR2 sequences are SGHDN and FVKESK. The CDR3 nucleotides read TGTGCCAGCAGCTCTGCTAGCGCCGAGACCCAGTACTTC. Translated: CASSSASAETQYF.

This clone was seen only once. This rearrangement joins TRBV11-3 to TRBJ2-7; no definite D call. The CDR3 is made up of 14 amino acids. Germline values: CDR1 SGHNT, CDR2 YENEEA. Trimming cost V 0 bases and J 5 bases, with 11 bases left between them. CDR3 loop: CASSLDSAPHEQYF. CDR3 DNA: TGTGCCAGCAGCTTAGATTCGGCTCCGCACGAGCAGTACTTC.

The chain has TRBV5-6 and TRBJ2-1; no clear D gene. CDR1 and CDR2 (germline): SGHDT, YYEEEE. Trimming stripped 0 bases from V and 9 bases from J, with 10 bases between. The CDR3 totals 13 residues. DNA for the CDR3: TGTGCCAGCAGCTTGGCTGAGCAGCGTGAGCAGTTCTTC. It is translated as CASSLAEQREQFF.

The V call is TRBV6-5, the J call TRBJ1-2; TRBD1 matches 7 bases. The CDR3 is made up of 12 amino acids. The V gene's germline CDR1 is MNHEY and CDR2 SVGAGI. Trimming at V came to 6 bases and at J to 7 bases, leaving 5 bases not matched to a gene. The CDR3 bases are TGTGCCAGCAGATTACAGGGGTTTGGCTACACCTTC. Residues: CASRLQGFGYTF.

The chain is built from TRBV14 and TRBJ1-2; weak D call: TRBD1 (5 bases). This CDR3 is 14 amino acids long. V was shortened by 1 base and J by 7 bases, with 13 bases between the two germline ends. Germline V CDR1 and CDR2: SGHDN, FVKESK. The CDR3 nucleotides read TGTGCCAGCAGCCAAGGCGGGGGGGGAGTTGGCTACACCTTC. Encoded protein: CASSQGGGGVGYTF.

The chain carries TRBV4-1 and TRBJ2-2; TRBD1 agrees at 8 bases. The V and J ends lost 4 bases and 1 base, in that order; junction bases with no gene match: 5. Germline V gene data show CDR1 as MGHRA and CDR2 as YSYEKL. The CDR3 has 16 amino acids. This chain's CDR3 is CASSLDRAMNTGELFF. CDR3 nucleotides: TGCGCCAGCAGCCTGGACAGGGCGATGAACACCGGGGAGCTGTTTTTT.

This chain joins TRBV7-3 and TRBJ2-2, with 15 bases matching TRBD2. This CDR3 region has 18 residues. V lost 4 bases, J lost 7 bases, and 10 bases stayed unmatched. Per germline, CDR1 SGHTA and CDR2 FQGTGA. The CDR3 loop reads CASSSGLAGGPGRGELFF. The CDR3 DNA sequence: TGTGCCAGCAGCTCGGGACTAGCGGGAGGCCCGGGGCGCGGGGAGCTGTTTTTT. Full variable domain (outside the CDR3, taken from reference TRBV7-3 and TRBJ2-2): GAGVSQTPSNKVTEKGKYVELRCDPISGHTALYWYRQSLGQGPEFLIYFQGTGAADDSGLPNDRFFAVRPEGSVSTLKIQRTERGDSAVYLCASSSGLAGGPGRGELFFGEGSRLTVL.